This T cell receptor (beta chain) originates from a study of OX40 agonist ivuxolimab in advanced cancers. J was trimmed by 7 bases and V by 3 bases; bases with no gene match: 9. CDR3 length: 15 residues. Germline V CDR1 and CDR2: SGHTA, FQGTGA. This clone was seen just once. The antigen remains unidentified. The assay was immunoSEQ multiplex PCR, and TCRdb's table has in-frame clones only and misses some. The sample comprises about 61,000 clones, around 91% of which are singletons, and over 15% rests with the top ten. Study conclusions and caveats: No antigen was identified for the clonally expanded peripheral T cells. Both CD4+ and CD8+ T cell populations in blood had undergone clonal expansion by week 6 at 0.1 to 3.0 mg/kg.

This chain links TRBV7-3 with TRBJ2-1, with 7 bases lining up with TRBD1. Material: CD4+ or CD8+ T cells sorted from blood, obtained in a trial of the OX40 agonist ivuxolimab. This clonotype was obtained from an adult with an advanced solid tumor such as melanoma, head and neck, liver or kidney cancer. CDR3: CASSLRQGDGNEQFF. The CDR3 DNA reads TGTGCCAGCAGCTTGCGACAGGGTGATGGGAATGAGCAGTTCTTC. The variable domain in full, with the rest retrieved from reference TRBV7-3 and TRBJ2-1, is GAGVSQTPSNKVTEKGKYVELRCDPISGHTALYWYRQSLGQGPEFLIYFQGTGAADDSGLPNDRFFAVRPEGSVSTLKIQRTERGDSAVYLCASSLRQGDGNEQFFGPGTRLTVL.